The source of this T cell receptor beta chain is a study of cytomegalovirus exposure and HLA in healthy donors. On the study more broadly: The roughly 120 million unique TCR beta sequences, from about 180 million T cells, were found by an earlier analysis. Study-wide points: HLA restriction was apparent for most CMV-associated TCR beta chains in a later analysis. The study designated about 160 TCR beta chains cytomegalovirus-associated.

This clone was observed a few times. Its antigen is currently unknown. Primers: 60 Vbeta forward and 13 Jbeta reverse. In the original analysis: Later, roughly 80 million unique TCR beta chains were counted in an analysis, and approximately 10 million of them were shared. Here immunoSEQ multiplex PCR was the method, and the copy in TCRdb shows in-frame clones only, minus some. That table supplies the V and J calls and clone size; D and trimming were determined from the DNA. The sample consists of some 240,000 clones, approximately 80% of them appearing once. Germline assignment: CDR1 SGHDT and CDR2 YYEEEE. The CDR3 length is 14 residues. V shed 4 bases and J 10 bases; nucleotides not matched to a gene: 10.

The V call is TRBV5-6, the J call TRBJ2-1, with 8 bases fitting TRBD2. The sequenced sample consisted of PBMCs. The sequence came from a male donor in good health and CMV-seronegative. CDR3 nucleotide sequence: TGTGCCAGCAGCCAGACCCCGGGACTAGGAGAGCAGTTCTTC. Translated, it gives CASSQTPGLGEQFF.